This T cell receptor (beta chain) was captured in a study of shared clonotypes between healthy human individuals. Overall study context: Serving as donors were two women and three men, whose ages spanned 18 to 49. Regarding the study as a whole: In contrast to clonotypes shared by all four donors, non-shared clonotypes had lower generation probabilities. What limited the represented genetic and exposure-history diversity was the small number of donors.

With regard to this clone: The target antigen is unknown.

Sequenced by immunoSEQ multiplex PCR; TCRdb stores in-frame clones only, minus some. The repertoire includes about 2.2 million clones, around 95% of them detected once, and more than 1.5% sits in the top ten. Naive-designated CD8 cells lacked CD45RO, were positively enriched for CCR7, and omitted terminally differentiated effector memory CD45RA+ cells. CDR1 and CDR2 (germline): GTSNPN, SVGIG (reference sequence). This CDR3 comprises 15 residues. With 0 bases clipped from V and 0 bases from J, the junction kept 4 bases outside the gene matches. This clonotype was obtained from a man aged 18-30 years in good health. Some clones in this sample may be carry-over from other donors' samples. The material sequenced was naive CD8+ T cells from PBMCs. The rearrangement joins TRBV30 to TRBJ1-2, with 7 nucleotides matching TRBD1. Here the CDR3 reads CAWSVGTEANYGYTF. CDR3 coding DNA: TGTGCCTGGAGTGTAGGGACAGAAGCTAACTATGGCTACACCTTC.